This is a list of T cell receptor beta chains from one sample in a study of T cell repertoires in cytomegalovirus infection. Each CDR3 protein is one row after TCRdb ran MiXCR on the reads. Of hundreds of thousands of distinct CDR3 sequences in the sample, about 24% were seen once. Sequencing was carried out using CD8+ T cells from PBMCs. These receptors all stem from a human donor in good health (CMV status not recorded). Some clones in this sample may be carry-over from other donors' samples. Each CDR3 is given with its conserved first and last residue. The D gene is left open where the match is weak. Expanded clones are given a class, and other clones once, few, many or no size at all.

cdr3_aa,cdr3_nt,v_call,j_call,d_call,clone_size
CASSSGTASNQPQHF,TGCGCCAGCAGCTCCGGGACAGCGTCCAATCAGCCCCAGCATTTT,TRBV7-9,TRBJ1-5,TRBD1,many
CASSHVYDRAPEAFF,TGTGCCAGCAGCCATGTGTACGACAGGGCCCCTGAAGCTTTCTTT,TRBV7-6,TRBJ1-1,TRBD1,few
CANSSRTSGGLNEQFF,TGTGCCAACAGCAGCCGGACTAGCGGGGGGCTTAATGAGCAGTTCTTC,TRBV7-9,TRBJ2-1,TRBD2,.
CASSWVAGPGDTQYF,TGTGCCAGCAGTTGGGTAGCGGGGCCGGGAGATACGCAGTATTTT,TRBV5-4,TRBJ2-3,TRBD2,few
CSAKEALGTDTQYF,TGTAGCGCTAAGGAGGCCTTGGGCACAGATACGCAGTATTTT,TRBV29-1,TRBJ2-3,.,few
CASSPSGANYEQYF,TGTGCCAGCAGTCCCTCAGGGGCCAACTACGAGCAGTACTTC,TRBV12-3/TRBV12-4,TRBJ2-7,.,.
CAISESTGGGQPQHF,TGTGCCATCAGTGAGTCGACTGGCGGGGGCCAGCCCCAGCATTTT,TRBV10-3,TRBJ1-5,.,.
CSVAGVLNTGELFF,TGCAGCGTTGCAGGGGTCCTCAACACCGGGGAGCTGTTTTTT,TRBV29-1,TRBJ2-2,.,few
CASSDSGQYNEQFF,TGTGCCAGCAGTGACTCGGGACAGTACAATGAGCAGTTCTTC,TRBV6-4,TRBJ2-1,TRBD1,.
CASTPWGQDPWTSGARDYNEQFF,TGTGCCAGCACACCGTGGGGTCAGGATCCCTGGACTAGCGGGGCTCGCGACTACAATGAGCAGTTCTTC,TRBV6-2/TRBV6-3,TRBJ2-1,TRBD2,few
CATSRRTDEKLFF,TGTGCCACCAGCAGACGGACGGATGAAAAACTGTTTTTT,TRBV15,TRBJ1-4,.,few
CASSEGLTHSPSSYNEQFF,TGTGCCAGCAGTGAAGGTCTAACTCACAGTCCGAGCTCCTACAATGAGCAGTTCTTC,TRBV25-1,TRBJ2-1,.,few
CASSLRDLAGNEQFF,TGTGCCAGCAGTTTACGGGACCTCGCGGGGAATGAGCAGTTCTTC,TRBV12-3/TRBV12-4,TRBJ2-1,.,.
CASSYPRGLQETQYF,TGTGCCAGCAGCTACCCCAGGGGTCTACAAGAGACCCAGTACTTC,TRBV7-9,TRBJ2-5,.,many
CASSYSKGPWDSGSTDTQYF,TGTGCCAGCAGTTACTCGAAGGGCCCTTGGGATAGCGGGAGCACAGATACGCAGTATTTT,TRBV6-5,TRBJ2-3,TRBD2,few
CASSYSSPTANTGELFF,TGTGCCAGCAGCTATTCCAGTCCAACAGCGAACACCGGGGAGCTGTTTTTT,TRBV7-6,TRBJ2-2,.,many